A selection of T cell receptor beta chains follows, all from one sample in a study of T cell changes during pregnancy in multiple sclerosis. The method was immunoSEQ multiplex PCR; TCRdb's version includes in-frame clones alone and lacks a portion of them. Of over 45,000 clones in the sample, approximately 91% are singletons; the top ten hold about 1.7%. The specimen was peripheral blood, collected after pregnancy. The receptors shown here come from a female donor with multiple sclerosis, enrolled in a pregnancy study. Both conserved end residues are part of each CDR3. D genes are given only for firm matches. Size is stated for part of the rows, as once, few or many counts, or as a class when the clone is expanded.

TRBV4-1,-,TRBJ2-7,-,CASSQDSATGYEQYF,TGCGCCAGCAGCCAAGATTCGGCGACAGGATACGAGCAGTACTTC
TRBV6-5,TRBD1,TRBJ2-7,-,CASSSGQGLYEQYF,TGTGCCAGCAGTTCGGGACAGGGCCTATACGAGCAGTACTTC
TRBV5-1,-,TRBJ2-1,-,CASSLSELVNEQFF,TGCGCCAGCAGCTTGTCAGAACTAGTTAATGAGCAGTTCTTC
TRBV5-1,-,TRBJ2-7,-,CASSWGTIESEQYF,TGCGCCAGCAGCTGGGGGACAATCGAAAGCGAGCAGTACTTC
TRBV7-9,TRBD1,TRBJ1-5,-,CASSSGQGLNQPQHF,TGTGCCAGCAGCTCTGGACAGGGGTTAAATCAGCCCCAGCATTTT
TRBV7-9,TRBD2,TRBJ2-1,-,CASSRPETSGRSSYNEQFF,TGTGCCAGCAGCCGACCAGAGACTAGCGGGCGTAGCTCCTACAATGAGCAGTTCTTC
TRBV11-2,TRBD1,TRBJ1-6,few,CASSLRGLPLHF,TGTGCCAGCAGCTTAAGGGGGCTACCCCTCCACTTT
TRBV5-1,-,TRBJ2-3,few,CASSVQGRNTDTQYF,TGCGCCAGCAGCGTACAGGGAAGAAACACAGATACGCAGTATTTT
TRBV15,-,TRBJ1-4,-,CATSRGARGSTNEKLFF,TGTGCCACCAGCAGAGGGGCGCGGGGAAGTACTAATGAAAAACTGTTTTTT
TRBV2,-,TRBJ2-3,-,CASSRGRLAGWGSTDTQYF,TGTGCCAGCAGTAGGGGCCGTCTTGCGGGGTGGGGTAGCACAGATACGCAGTATTTT
TRBV10-2,TRBD2,TRBJ2-1,once,CASRPPAGDYNEQFF,TGCGCCAGCAGGCCCCCAGCGGGGGACTACAATGAGCAGTTCTTC
TRBV28,TRBD1,TRBJ2-2,-,CATADRVLAGELFF,TGTGCCACAGCGGACAGGGTTCTCGCCGGGGAGCTGTTTTTT
TRBV18,-,TRBJ2-2,-,CASSPTDSRTGELFF,TGTGCCAGCTCACCCACTGACAGTAGGACCGGGGAGCTGTTTTTT
TRBV2,-,TRBJ2-1,-,CASSPFQGSYNEQFF,TGTGCCAGCAGTCCCTTTCAGGGGTCCTACAATGAGCAGTTCTTC
TRBV6-1,-,TRBJ2-5,-,CASTRRVTQETQYF,TGTGCCAGCACAAGGCGGGTTACCCAAGAGACCCAGTACTTC
TRBV7-6,TRBD1,TRBJ1-3,-,CASSPRTGAGNTIYF,TGTGCCAGCAGCCCCCGGACAGGGGCTGGAAACACCATATATTTT
TRBV9,TRBD2,TRBJ2-1,-,CASSVVSRGAYNEQFF,TGTGCCAGCAGCGTAGTTTCGCGGGGGGCCTACAATGAGCAGTTCTTC
TRBV15,-,TRBJ2-3,-,CATSRGSPTDTQYF,TGTGCCACCAGCCGGGGGAGTCCCACAGATACGCAGTATTTT